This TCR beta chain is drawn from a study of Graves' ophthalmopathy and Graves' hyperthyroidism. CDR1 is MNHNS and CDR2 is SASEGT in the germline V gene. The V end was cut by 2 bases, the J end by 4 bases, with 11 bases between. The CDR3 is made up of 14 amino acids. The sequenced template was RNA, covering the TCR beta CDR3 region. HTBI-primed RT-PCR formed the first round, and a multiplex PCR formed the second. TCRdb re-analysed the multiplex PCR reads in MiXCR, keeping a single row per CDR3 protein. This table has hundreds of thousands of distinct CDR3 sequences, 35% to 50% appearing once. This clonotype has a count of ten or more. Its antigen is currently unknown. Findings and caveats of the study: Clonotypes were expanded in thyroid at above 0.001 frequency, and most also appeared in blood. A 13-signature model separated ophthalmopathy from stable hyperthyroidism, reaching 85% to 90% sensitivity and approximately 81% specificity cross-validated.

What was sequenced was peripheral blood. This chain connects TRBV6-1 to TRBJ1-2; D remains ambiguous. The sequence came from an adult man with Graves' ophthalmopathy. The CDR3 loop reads CASSESATSYGYTF. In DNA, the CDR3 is TGTGCCAGCAGTGAAAGCGCCACCAGCTATGGCTACACCTTC.